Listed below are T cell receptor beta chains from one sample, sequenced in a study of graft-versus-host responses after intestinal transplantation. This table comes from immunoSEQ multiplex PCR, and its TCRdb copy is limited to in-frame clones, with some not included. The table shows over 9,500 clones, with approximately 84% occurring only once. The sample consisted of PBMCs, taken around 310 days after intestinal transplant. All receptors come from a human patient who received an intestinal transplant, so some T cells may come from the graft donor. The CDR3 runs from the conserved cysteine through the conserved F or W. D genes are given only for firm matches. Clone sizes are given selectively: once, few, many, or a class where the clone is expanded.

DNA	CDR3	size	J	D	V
TGTGCCAGCAGCGTGGGGGATGTCGGATATGGCTACACCTTC	CASSVGDVGYGYTF	NA	TRBJ1-2	NA	TRBV9
TGCAGCGTGCCGGGACAGGGCTGGCCCGGGGAGCTGTTTTTT	CSVPGQGWPGELFF	NA	TRBJ2-2	TRBD1	TRBV29-1
TGCGCCAGCAGCTTGGGCTCCTATAATTCACCCCTCCACTTT	CASSLGSYNSPLHF	NA	TRBJ1-6	NA	TRBV5-1
TGTGCCAGCAGCGCTACCCCGATAGCGGGAGGGTACAATGAGCAGTTCTTC	CASSATPIAGGYNEQFF	NA	TRBJ2-1	TRBD2	TRBV25-1
TGTGCCACCACCGGGACTAGCGGCACAGATACGCAGTATTTT	CATTGTSGTDTQYF	NA	TRBJ2-3	TRBD2	TRBV2
TGTGCCAGCAGCTTAGACCTAGCGGGAGTTGGCGAGCAGTACTTC	CASSLDLAGVGEQYF	once	TRBJ2-7	TRBD2	TRBV7-2
TGTGCCAGCAGCGATGGTACAAGGGATGAGCAGTTCTTC	CASSDGTRDEQFF	NA	TRBJ2-1	NA	TRBV9
TGTGCCAGCAGCGTAGCTGAGAGGGGAGAGCAGTTCTTC	CASSVAERGEQFF	NA	TRBJ2-1	NA	TRBV9
TGTGCCAGCAGCTCCGGGAGTCCCAATGAGCAGTTCTTC	CASSSGSPNEQFF	once	TRBJ2-1	NA	TRBV7-2
TGTGCCAGCAGCTCTACCGGGACAGGGGGCAATGGGGCCTACGAGCAGTACTTC	CASSSTGTGGNGAYEQYF	NA	TRBJ2-7	TRBD1	TRBV7-9
TGTGCCAGCAGCTTGTACGGGGGAGAGGCAGGCTACACCTTC	CASSLYGGEAGYTF	NA	TRBJ1-2	NA	TRBV5-5
TGTGCCAGCTCACCGCTTTTACTAGCGGGAGGGTTCAATGAGCAGTTCTTC	CASSPLLLAGGFNEQFF	NA	TRBJ2-1	TRBD2	TRBV18
TGTGCCAGCACTAACATTGTGGGAACCAATCAGCCCCAGCATTTT	CASTNIVGTNQPQHF	NA	TRBJ1-5	NA	TRBV7-3
TGTGCCAGAAGCTTGGGAGCGGGGGGACAAGAGACCCAGTACTTC	CARSLGAGGQETQYF	NA	TRBJ2-5	TRBD2	TRBV5-3
TGTGCCAGCAGCTGGGGACTAAACAATGAGCAGTTCTTC	CASSWGLNNEQFF	NA	TRBJ2-1	TRBD2	TRBV14
TGCGCCAGCAGCTTGGACACCACCTACGAGCAGTACTTC	CASSLDTTYEQYF	NA	TRBJ2-7	NA	TRBV5-1
TGTGCCAGTAGTATGAAGGGGGCGAATGAGCAGTTCTTC	CASSMKGANEQFF	NA	TRBJ2-1	TRBD1	TRBV19
TGTGCCAGCAGTTTGGACGGAGACGGAACTAACTATGGCTACACCTTC	CASSLDGDGTNYGYTF	NA	TRBJ1-2	NA	TRBV6-5
TGTGCCAGTTTCCCGGGACGGGTCAACACTGAAGCTTTCTTT	CASFPGRVNTEAFF	NA	TRBJ1-1	NA	TRBV19
TGTGCCAGCAGCTTGGCAGGGAACACTGAAGCTTTCTTT	CASSLAGNTEAFF	NA	TRBJ1-1	NA	TRBV5-8
TGTGCCAGCAGCACCCCGGGACAGGGTGGCCACGAGCAGTACTTC	CASSTPGQGGHEQYF	NA	TRBJ2-7	TRBD1	TRBV14
TGTGCCATCAGTGACCGGACCGGGACAGGCAACACTGAAGCTTTCTTT	CAISDRTGTGNTEAFF	few	TRBJ1-1	TRBD1	TRBV10-3
TGCAGCGTTGGTGAGGGAGTCTCCTACGAGCAGTACTTC	CSVGEGVSYEQYF	NA	TRBJ2-7	NA	TRBV29-1
TGTGCCAGCAGAGACAGGGTCACAGATACGCAGTATTTT	CASRDRVTDTQYF	NA	TRBJ2-3	TRBD1	TRBV25-1
TGTGCCAGCAGCGAACTAGCGGGAGATGAGCAGTTCTTC	CASSELAGDEQFF	NA	TRBJ2-1	TRBD2	TRBV6-1
TGTGCCAGTAGTATAGAAATAGACAGGGCTAATCAGCCCCAGCATTTT	CASSIEIDRANQPQHF	NA	TRBJ1-5	TRBD1	TRBV19
TGCGCCAGCAGCTTGGGGACAGGGGGAAGAAAATGGGACTATGAGCAGTACTTC	CASSLGTGGRKWDYEQYF	NA	TRBJ2-7	TRBD1	TRBV5-1
TGTGCCAGCAGCGTAGGTGGACAGGGAAAGGAAAAACTGTTTTTT	CASSVGGQGKEKLFF	once	TRBJ1-4	TRBD1	TRBV9
TGTGCCAGCCCTCTCGGGGGTCGTAGCAATCAGCCCCAGCATTTT	CASPLGGRSNQPQHF	NA	TRBJ1-5	NA	TRBV6-7
TGTGCCAGCAGTCAGGACCCACCCCCGGACACCGGGGAGCTGTTTTTT	CASSQDPPPDTGELFF	NA	TRBJ2-2	NA	TRBV28
TGTGCCAGCACGCCTCGGGCAGCTAGCACAGATACGCAGTATTTT	CASTPRAASTDTQYF	NA	TRBJ2-3	NA	TRBV27
TGTGCCAGCAGTTGGGACAGCCTTAGCAATCAGCCCCAGCATTTT	CASSWDSLSNQPQHF	NA	TRBJ1-5	TRBD1	TRBV6-7
TGTGCCAGCAGCTTTGGAAGCGGGAGATCCCCCAATGAGCAGTTCTTC	CASSFGSGRSPNEQFF	NA	TRBJ2-1	TRBD2	TRBV5-6
TGTGCCAGCTCACCACCGTTGAGTTTTGGGGATGGCTACACCTTC	CASSPPLSFGDGYTF	NA	TRBJ1-2	NA	TRBV18
TGTGCCAGCAGCGCAGAGGGACTAGCGGGAGTTGGCGGGGAGCTGTTTTTT	CASSAEGLAGVGGELFF	NA	TRBJ2-2	TRBD2	TRBV9
TGTGCCAGCAGCCCGGGGACACCTGAAAAACTGTTTTTT	CASSPGTPEKLFF	NA	TRBJ1-4	NA	TRBV5-6
TGTGCCAGCAGTTTATTACCCCTCTCCTACGAGCAGTACTTC	CASSLLPLSYEQYF	once	TRBJ2-7	NA	TRBV27
TGTGCCTGGAGCGACTATGGGGTTCACGGGGAGCTGTTTTTT	CAWSDYGVHGELFF	NA	TRBJ2-2	NA	TRBV30
TGTGCCAGTAGTCCCGCAGGGAATATTTGGGAGCAGTACTTC	CASSPAGNIWEQYF	NA	TRBJ2-7	NA	TRBV19
TGTGCCAGCTCTAGAAGGGTATATAGCGGGATCTACGAGCAGTACTTC	CASSRRVYSGIYEQYF	NA	TRBJ2-7	TRBD2	TRBV11-2
TGTGCCAGCAGCGGCCTAGCGCACGGATCCTACGAGCAGTACTTC	CASSGLAHGSYEQYF	NA	TRBJ2-7	NA	TRBV7-2
TGTGCCAGCCGCCGGACAGGACCTCCCTACGAGCAGTACTTC	CASRRTGPPYEQYF	NA	TRBJ2-7	TRBD1	TRBV27
TGTGCCTGGAGTCCCGACAGGGGCAGGTACGAGCAGTACTTC	CAWSPDRGRYEQYF	NA	TRBJ2-7	TRBD1	TRBV30
TGTGCCAGCAGCTTGCGGGGGACTGAAGCTTTCTTT	CASSLRGTEAFF	NA	TRBJ1-1	NA	TRBV5-6
TGTGCCAAGGACAGGAAGATCTCCTACGAGCAGTACTTC	CAKDRKISYEQYF	NA	TRBJ2-7	TRBD1	TRBV19
TGTGCCAGCCAACCGGGACAGGGTTCCTACAATGAGCAGTTCTTC	CASQPGQGSYNEQFF	NA	TRBJ2-1	TRBD1	TRBV19
TGTGCCAGCAGCCCGGGACTAGCAGGAGATACGCAGTATTTT	CASSPGLAGDTQYF	NA	TRBJ2-3	TRBD2	TRBV7-3
TGTGCCAGCAGCTTGACAGGCGCCTCTGGAGCGGGAGGCCAAGAGACCCAGTACTTC	CASSLTGASGAGGQETQYF	NA	TRBJ2-5	TRBD2	TRBV7-2
TGTGCCAGTAGCCCCCCAGAGGGGGGGATCACTGAAGCTTTCTTT	CASSPPEGGITEAFF	NA	TRBJ1-1	NA	TRBV19
TGTGCCAGCAGTTTGACCGGGACAGGGGGCTACGAGCAGTACTTC	CASSLTGTGGYEQYF	NA	TRBJ2-7	TRBD1	TRBV28
TGTGCCAGCAGTTCTCCTCGCCAGGGGGCGGGTCAGCCCCAGCATTTT	CASSSPRQGAGQPQHF	NA	TRBJ1-5	TRBD1	TRBV28
TGTGCCAGCAGTGAGTCGGGCGACGAGCAGTACTTC	CASSESGDEQYF	few	TRBJ2-7	NA	TRBV2
TGCGCCAGCAGCTTGGTGCTCTTCGGGACAGGGGTGTCGGATGAGCAGTTCTTC	CASSLVLFGTGVSDEQFF	NA	TRBJ2-1	TRBD1	TRBV5-1
TGTGCCAGCAGTTCTGCGGGAGTAAATGAGCAGTTCTTC	CASSSAGVNEQFF	few	TRBJ2-1	TRBD2	TRBV7-8
TGTGCCAGCAGCCTCGGGATTTACAATGAGCAGTTCTTC	CASSLGIYNEQFF	NA	TRBJ2-1	NA	TRBV7-2
TGTGCCAGTAGTAGTCTGGGGAGGCCCACCTCCTCTGGCTACACCTTC	CASSSLGRPTSSGYTF	NA	TRBJ1-2	NA	TRBV19
TGTGCCAGCTCACCTTTTCAGCGTGAGCAGTTCTTC	CASSPFQREQFF	NA	TRBJ2-1	NA	TRBV18
TGTGCCAGCAGTTTGACGGCTACCTACGAGCAGTACTTC	CASSLTATYEQYF	NA	TRBJ2-7	NA	TRBV27
TGTGCCAGCAACGGGGGTGTGATTGGATCATCCTACGAGCAGTACTTC	CASNGGVIGSSYEQYF	NA	TRBJ2-7	NA	TRBV2